Shown below are 9 T cell receptor beta chains from a single sample sequenced in a study of control samples from healthy donors and cancer patients. Sequenced by immunoSEQ multiplex PCR; TCRdb stores in-frame clones only, minus some. This table holds around 59,000 clones, more than 85% found once. Sequencing was done on a sample of PBMCs. These receptors came from a man in his forties with colorectal cancer.

This clone has a single count. The rearrangement joins TRBV6-6 to TRBJ2-5; 7 bases line up with TRBD1. The length of the CDR3 is 15 residues. Per germline, CDR1 MNHNY and CDR2 SVGAGI (reference sequence). Losses at the gene ends were 4 bases for V and 3 bases for J; bases not matched to a gene: 8. The CDR3, as DNA: TGTGCCAGCAGTTCGTCAGACAGGGTGGAAGAGACCCAGTACTTC. This sequence encodes CASSSSDRVEETQYF.

V and J are TRBV9 and TRBJ2-5; no definite D call. V shed 0 bases and J shed 5 bases, with 11 bases lying between them. The CDR3 has 14 amino acids. From germline, CDR1 is SGDLS and CDR2 YYNGEE. The CDR3 DNA sequence: TGTGCCAGCAGCGTAGGATCCCTGGGGGAGACCCAGTACTTC. Encoded protein: CASSVGSLGETQYF.

The table lists this clone with a few counts. The rearrangement uses TRBV5-1 and TRBJ1-4, with no clear D. This CDR3 is built from 17 residues. Germline assignment: CDR1 SGHRS and CDR2 YFSETQ. V was clipped by 0 bases and J by 4 bases, with 16 bases between them. The DNA for the CDR3 is TGCGCCAGCAGCTTGGATGGGAGGTCGGAGGGTAATGAAAAACTGTTTTTT. This encodes CASSLDGRSEGNEKLFF. Full variable domain (outside the CDR3, taken from reference TRBV5-1 and TRBJ1-4): KAGVTQTPRYLIKTRGQQVTLSCSPISGHRSVSWYQQTPGQGLQFLFEYFSETQRNKGNFPGRFSGRQFSNSRSEMNVSTLELGDSALYLCASSLDGRSEGNEKLFFGSGTQLSVL.

V usage is TRBV9 and J usage is TRBJ2-3; 7 positions match TRBD2. The CDR3 extends over 15 amino acids. Germline CDR1 reads SGDLS; CDR2 reads YYNGEE. The ends lost 3 bases at V and 0 bases at J; junction bases unmatched: 4. Here the CDR3 DNA reads TGTGCCAGCAGCGAGGACGGGAGGAGCACAGATACGCAGTATTTT. It translates to CASSEDGRSTDTQYF. The variable domain in full, completed from reference TRBV9 and TRBJ2-3, reads DSGVTQTPKHLITATGQRVTLRCSPRSGDLSVYWYQQSLDQGLQFLIQYYNGEERAKGNILERFSAQQFPDLHSELNLSSLELGDSALYFCASSEDGRSTDTQYFGPGTRLTVL.

The chain carries TRBV5-1 and TRBJ1-4, with D maybe TRBD1 (6 bases). The germline V and J ends were trimmed by 5 bases and 8 bases, with 19 bases remaining between them. Germline V gives CDR1 SGHRS, CDR2 YFSETQ. The CDR3 loop spans 15 amino acids. The CDR3 coding sequence is TGCGCCAGCAGAATTGGGGGGGCGCTTCGCGAAAAACTGTTTTTT. Protein: CASRIGGALREKLFF. The full variable domain, in which reference TRBV5-1 and TRBJ1-4 provide the parts outside the CDR3, is KAGVTQTPRYLIKTRGQQVTLSCSPISGHRSVSWYQQTPGQGLQFLFEYFSETQRNKGNFPGRFSGRQFSNSRSEMNVSTLELGDSALYLCASRIGGALREKLFFGSGTQLSVL.

This chain uses TRBV6-1 with TRBJ1-6; perhaps TRBD1 as D (5 bases). Trimming stripped 2 bases from V and 7 bases from J, with 6 bases between. The V gene's germline CDR1 is MNHNS and CDR2 SASEGT. The CDR3 length is 13 residues. The CDR3 reads CASSEQGNSPLHF. CDR3 in DNA: TGTGCCAGCAGTGAACAGGGAAATTCACCCCTCCACTTT.

This chain links TRBV24-1 with TRBJ1-4; D not certain. V gave up 10 bases and J gave up 8 bases, with 13 bases separating them. Germline-derived CDR1 and CDR2 are KGHDR and SFDVKD. The CDR3 loop spans 12 amino acids. The chain's CDR3 is CATRASEEKLFF. The CDR3 nucleotides are TGTGCCACGAGGGCGTCCGAGGAAAAACTGTTTTTT.

This chain's CDR3 is CASSEHRGQGTEAFF. The CDR3 coding sequence is TGCGCCAGCAGCGAACACAGGGGGCAAGGCACTGAAGCTTTCTTT. J is TRBJ1-1 and V is TRBV5-1; 9 bases agree with TRBD1. The CDR3 loop spans 15 amino acids. V lost 4 bases, J lost 4 bases, and 8 bases stayed unmatched. Germline CDR1 reads SGHRS; CDR2 reads YFSETQ.

The chain couples TRBV9 to TRBJ2-3; D perhaps matches TRBD2 (5 bases). The germline CDR1 and CDR2 sequences are SGDLS and YYNGEE. The CDR3 is made up of 18 amino acids. Trimming left V 0 bases short and J 5 bases short, with 22 bases between. For the CDR3, the DNA is TGTGCCAGCAGCGTAGGGCCCGGGTATGGCGGGCCGGGAGATACGCAGTATTTT. It encodes CASSVGPGYGGPGDTQYF. Supplemented by reference TRBV9 and TRBJ2-3, the full variable domain reads DSGVTQTPKHLITATGQRVTLRCSPRSGDLSVYWYQQSLDQGLQFLIQYYNGEERAKGNILERFSAQQFPDLHSELNLSSLELGDSALYFCASSVGPGYGGPGDTQYFGPGTRLTVL.